The 8 T cell receptor beta chains given below trace back to one sample, sequenced in a study of blood T cell repertoires in COVID-19. Some clones are missing from TCRdb's copy, which holds only in-frame ones; the method was immunoSEQ multiplex PCR. The profile shows 21,000 or so clones, roughly 85% of them singletons. The sequenced material came from peripheral blood. The receptors stem from a human donor in a cohort sampled during active COVID-19.

This clone appeared once. The V call is TRBV5-6, the J call TRBJ1-5, with 9 bases that match TRBD1. V shed 3 bases, J shed 6 bases, and the junction held 10 bases outside the gene matches. This CDR3 is 16 amino acids long. CDR1 is SGHDT, CDR2 YYEEEE, per germline. For the CDR3, the DNA is TGTGCCAGCAGCTCGACAAGGGACAGGGTTGGTCAGCCCCAGCATTTT. Its protein product is CASSSTRDRVGQPQHF.

The CDR3 region is CASSPRLGSGQSGANVLTF. CDR3 sequence (DNA): TGTGCCAGCAGCCCTAGGTTAGGGAGCGGCCAATCTGGGGCCAACGTCCTGACTTTC. The V and J genes are TRBV6-2 or TRBV6-3 and TRBJ2-6, with D possibly matching TRBD2 (5 bases). CDR1 is MNHEY and CDR2 is SVGEGT in the germline V gene. V lost 6 bases, J lost 1 base, and 22 bases lay in between. This CDR3 has 19 residues.

The chain combines TRBV28 with TRBJ1-2, with unresolved D. V was trimmed by 5 bases and J by 1 base, leaving 5 bases between them. CDR1 and CDR2 (germline): MDHEN, SYDVKM. The length of the CDR3 is 12 residues. CDR3 coding DNA: TGTGCCAGCAGTGAGATTAACTATGGCTACACCTTC. It is translated as CASSEINYGYTF.

The chain is built from TRBV7-9 and TRBJ1-2, with D maybe TRBD1 (5 bases). Germline assignment: CDR1 SEHNR and CDR2 FQNEAQ (reference sequence). Trimming cost V 8 bases and J 5 bases, with 12 bases left between them. The CDR3 loop spans 12 amino acids. This CDR3 reads CASAPDRYGYTF. CDR3 bases: TGTGCCAGCGCCCCAGACAGATATGGCTACACCTTC.

CDR3 amino acids: CASSRGWGQGYNEQFF. CDR3 sequence (DNA): TGCGCCAGCAGCCGTGGATGGGGACAGGGGTACAATGAGCAGTTCTTC. The chain employs TRBV5-1 and TRBJ2-1; TRBD1 matches at 10 bases. There are 16 residues in the CDR3. Germline lookup yields CDR1 SGHRS and CDR2 YFSETQ. Losses at the gene ends were 4 bases for V and 4 bases for J; bases not matched to a gene: 8.

The chain has TRBV2 and TRBJ1-6, with TRBD1 matching 9 bases. The CDR3 loop spans 14 amino acids. Germline trimming cut 6 bases from V and 9 bases from J; bases unmatched to any gene: 6. Germline lookup yields CDR1 SNHLY and CDR2 FYNNEI. The CDR3: CASSGQGLGSPLHF. The CDR3 DNA is TGTGCCAGCAGCGGACAGGGGCTGGGTTCACCCCTCCACTTT.

The chain is built from TRBV5-1 and TRBJ1-4; maybe TRBD1 (5 bases). V dropped 3 bases and J dropped 8 bases, with 17 bases sitting between them. The CDR3 loop spans 15 amino acids. The germline CDR1 and CDR2 sequences are SGHRS and YFSETQ. CDR3: CASSSEGGVSEKLFF. Written as DNA, the CDR3 is TGCGCCAGCAGCTCGGAGGGAGGGGTGAGCGAAAAACTGTTTTTT.

Concerning this clone: Within the sample, other DNA sequences also encode this same CDR3. The gene calls are TRBV6-5 and TRBJ1-2, with 10 nucleotides matching TRBD1. V was clipped by 0 bases and J by 5 bases; unmatched bases: 6. The germline CDR1 and CDR2 sequences are MNHEY and SVGAGI. This CDR3 is built from 16 residues. Here the CDR3 reads CASSYSRTGGSYGYTF. CDR3 sequence (DNA): TGTGCCAGCAGTTACTCCCGGACAGGGGGTTCATATGGCTACACCTTC.